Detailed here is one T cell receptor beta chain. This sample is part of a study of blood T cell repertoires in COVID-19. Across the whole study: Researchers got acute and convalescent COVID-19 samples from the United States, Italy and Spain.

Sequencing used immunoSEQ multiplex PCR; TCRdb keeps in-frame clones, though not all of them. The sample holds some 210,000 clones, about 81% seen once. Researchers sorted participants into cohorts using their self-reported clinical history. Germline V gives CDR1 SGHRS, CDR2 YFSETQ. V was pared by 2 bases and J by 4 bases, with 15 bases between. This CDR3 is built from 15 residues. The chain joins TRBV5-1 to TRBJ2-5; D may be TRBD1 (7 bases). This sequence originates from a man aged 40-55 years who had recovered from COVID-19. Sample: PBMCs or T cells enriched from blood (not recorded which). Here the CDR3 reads CASSFGTAGRETQYF. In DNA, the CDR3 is TGCGCCAGCAGCTTTGGGACAGCGGGCCGAGAGACCCAGTACTTC.